The entry below gives a single T cell receptor (beta chain) sequence along with its context. Antigen unknown. Sequencing followed a ViraFEST assay step that expanded antigen-specific CD4+ T cells with viral peptide pools. Upon completion of around 9 days in culture, CD4+ T cells were isolated. None of the vaccinated had previously contracted SARS-CoV-2, and their nucleocapsid antibodies tested negative. Cultivation was performed at a few million PBMC per well with about 9.6 IU/ml IL-2 and 7.5 to 10 ug/ml peptides added. Sequenced by immunoSEQ multiplex PCR; TCRdb stores in-frame clones only, minus some. This table holds some 25,000 clones, around 71% found once. This record comes from a study of vaccination effects on CD4 cells after COVID-19. Study information: Each participant was administered two doses of either the BNT162b2 or the mRNA-1273 vaccine.

Germline V gene data show CDR1 as SGHTA and CDR2 as FQGNSA. This CDR3 comprises 13 residues. Trimming pared 6 bases from V and 11 bases from J, leaving 19 bases between. The sequencing here drew on CD4+ T cells from PBMCs cultured with HCoV-OC43 spike peptides, taken before COVID-19 vaccination. Noted subset: HCoV-OC43 spike overlapping peptide pool stimulation. The receptor was derived from a human donor who received a COVID-19 vaccine. The chain carries TRBV7-2 and TRBJ1-1; D gene uncertain. CDR3 nucleotides: TGTGCCAGCAGTCAATACTCCTCCGGGGAGGCTTTCTTT. Protein sequence: CASSQYSSGEAFF.